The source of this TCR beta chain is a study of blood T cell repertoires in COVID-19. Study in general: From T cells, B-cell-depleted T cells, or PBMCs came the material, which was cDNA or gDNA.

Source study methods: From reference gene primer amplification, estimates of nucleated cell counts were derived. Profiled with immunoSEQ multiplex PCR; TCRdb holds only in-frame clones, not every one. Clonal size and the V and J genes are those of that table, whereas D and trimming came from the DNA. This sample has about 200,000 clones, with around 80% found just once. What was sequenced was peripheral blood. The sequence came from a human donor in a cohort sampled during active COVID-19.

Here the CDR3 reads CASSTTWAARGADTQYF. The CDR3 region has the DNA TGTGCCAGCAGCACCACGTGGGCGGCCAGGGGCGCAGATACGCAGTATTTT. The chain links TRBV27 to TRBJ2-3; the D gene is possibly TRBD1 (6 bases). There are 17 residues in the CDR3. The V gene's germline CDR1 is MNHEY and CDR2 SMNVEV (reference sequence). The V end was cut by 6 bases, the J end by 4 bases, with 23 bases between.